These T cell receptor beta chains were read from a single sample in a study of TIL therapy for anti-PD-1-resistant metastatic lung cancer. The method was immunoSEQ multiplex PCR; TCRdb's version includes in-frame clones alone and lacks a portion of them. The sample lists 40,000 to 55,000 clones; around 79% were seen once. This material consisted of blood, taken at baseline. Every receptor here comes from a woman aged 30 to 85 with non-small cell lung cancer. Both conserved end residues are part of each CDR3. A D gene is named only where the DNA matches it firmly. Not all rows give a size; the values are once, few, many and, for expanded clones, a class.

TRBV6-5	TRBJ2-7	-	-	TGTGCCAGCGGCATCAGGGGTCCCTACGAGCAGTACTTC	CASGIRGPYEQYF
TRBV30	TRBJ1-2	-	-	TGTGCCTGGAGTGTATCCGGGTACGGCTACACCTTC	CAWSVSGYGYTF
TRBV19	TRBJ1-2	once	TRBD1	TGTGCCAGTAGTATACGACAGGGGGACTATGGCTACACCTTC	CASSIRQGDYGYTF
TRBV7-7	TRBJ2-1	-	-	TGTGCCAGCAGTCAAGACTTGTTGACGTACAATGAGCAGTTCTTC	CASSQDLLTYNEQFF
TRBV30	TRBJ2-7	-	-	TGTGCCTGGAAAAACAGGGTGACGGACTCCTACGAGCAGTACTTC	CAWKNRVTDSYEQYF
TRBV19	TRBJ1-2	-	-	TGTGCCAGTAGTATAGAGGTAGGGGTAACAGACTATGGCTACACCTTC	CASSIEVGVTDYGYTF
TRBV4-3	TRBJ1-1	-	-	TGCGCCAGCAGCCAAGATCCGGGGAGGGTCACTGAAGCTTTCTTT	CASSQDPGRVTEAFF
TRBV6-5	TRBJ2-5	-	TRBD1	TGTGCCAGCACCCCGCTAAAGGGGGCCCAAGAGACCCAGTACTTC	CASTPLKGAQETQYF
TRBV6-5	TRBJ1-3	once	TRBD1	TGTGCCAGCAAAACAGGGGGCGGATCTGGAAACACCATATATTTT	CASKTGGGSGNTIYF
TRBV10-2	TRBJ2-7	-	TRBD1	TGCGCCAGCACGGGACAGATGGGCTCCTACGAGCAGTACTTC	CASTGQMGSYEQYF
TRBV4-1	TRBJ2-7	-	TRBD1	TGCGCCAGCAGCCTAGGACAGGGGAGCTTGTACTTC	CASSLGQGSLYF
TRBV28	TRBJ1-5	-	-	TGTGCCAGCAGTTTGAGAGGTCAGCCCCAGCATTTT	CASSLRGQPQHF
TRBV29-1	TRBJ1-4	-	TRBD1	TGCAGCGTGGCCGGGACAGGGCTTGAAAAACTGTTTTTT	CSVAGTGLEKLFF
TRBV10-3	TRBJ2-1	once	TRBD1	TGTGCCATCTTGAACAGGGGCGGGAATGAGCAGTTCTTC	CAILNRGGNEQFF
TRBV27	TRBJ1-5	-	-	TGTGCCAGCACGGCCCAGGGCAATCAGCCCCAGCATTTT	CASTAQGNQPQHF
TRBV2	TRBJ2-3	-	TRBD2	TGTGCCAGCAGGCGGGGGAGTACTAGCGGGGCTACAGATACGCAGTATTTT	CASRRGSTSGATDTQYF
TRBV18	TRBJ1-2	-	-	TGTGCCAGCTCGGTGCTCGGGGGCAGTGGAGGCTACACCTTC	CASSVLGGSGGYTF
TRBV9	TRBJ2-2	-	TRBD2	TGTGCCAGCAGCCCCGAGATTAGCGGGTATACCGGGGAGCTGTTTTTT	CASSPEISGYTGELFF
TRBV5-4	TRBJ1-1	-	-	TGTGCCAGCAGCTTAGGTCAGGCTTCGGGCACTGAAGCTTTCTTT	CASSLGQASGTEAFF
TRBV7-9	TRBJ2-7	-	TRBD1	TGTGCCAGCAGCTCAAAACCGGGACAGGGCTACGAGCAGTACTTC	CASSSKPGQGYEQYF
TRBV29-1	TRBJ2-3	-	TRBD1	TGCAGCGTTCTACAGGGGTCAGATACGCAGTATTTT	CSVLQGSDTQYF
TRBV15	TRBJ2-3	-	-	TGTGCCACCAGCAGAGAGTCCGTCCAGGGAGGCGATACGCAGTATTTT	CATSRESVQGGDTQYF
TRBV11-2	TRBJ1-1	few	-	TGTGCCAGCAGCTTAGGGCTTGGCGGTGAAGCTTTCTTT	CASSLGLGGEAFF
TRBV27	TRBJ2-7	-	-	TGTGCCAGCAGTTCGCAGGGCAGCTCCTACGAGCAGTACTTC	CASSSQGSSYEQYF
TRBV9	TRBJ1-5	-	TRBD1	TGTGCCAGCAGCGCCACAGGGGGCAATCAGCCCCAGCATTTT	CASSATGGNQPQHF
TRBV5-1	TRBJ1-3	-	-	TGCGCCAGCAGCTTAAACAGCTTCTCTGGAAACACCATATATTTT	CASSLNSFSGNTIYF
TRBV7-2	TRBJ2-7	-	-	TGTGCCAGCAGCCCGGGCCACAGTCAAAACGGACGCTACGAGCAGTACTTC	CASSPGHSQNGRYEQYF
TRBV5-6	TRBJ2-2	-	TRBD2	TGTGCCAGCAGCTTGGTTTCGGGAGGGCCCGCCGGGGAGCTGTTTTTT	CASSLVSGGPAGELFF
TRBV11-3	TRBJ2-2	-	TRBD1	TGTGCCAGCAGCCCGCGGACAGGGGGCAAAGGGGAGCTGTTTTTT	CASSPRTGGKGELFF
TRBV10-3	TRBJ2-5	-	TRBD2	TGTGCCATCAGAGGGACTAGCCAAGAGACCCAGTACTTC	CAIRGTSQETQYF
TRBV28	TRBJ2-2	-	-	TGTGCCAGCAGGGGTCTGTCCGGGGAGCTGTTTTTT	CASRGLSGELFF
TRBV5-6	TRBJ2-3	-	TRBD2	TGTGCCAGCAGCTTCGGGGGGGCGGCAGATACGCAGTATTTT	CASSFGGAADTQYF
TRBV4-1	TRBJ1-5	once	-	TGCGCCAGCAGCCAAGTTCAGTATAGCAATCAGCCCCAGCATTTT	CASSQVQYSNQPQHF
TRBV6-6	TRBJ2-1	-	-	TGTGCCAGCAGTTCCGAAACTGCAGGGGGACTTAAGTTCTTC	CASSSETAGGLKFF
TRBV5-1	TRBJ1-5	-	-	TGCGCCAGCAGCCAGACAGACAGAAATCAGCCCCAGCATTTT	CASSQTDRNQPQHF